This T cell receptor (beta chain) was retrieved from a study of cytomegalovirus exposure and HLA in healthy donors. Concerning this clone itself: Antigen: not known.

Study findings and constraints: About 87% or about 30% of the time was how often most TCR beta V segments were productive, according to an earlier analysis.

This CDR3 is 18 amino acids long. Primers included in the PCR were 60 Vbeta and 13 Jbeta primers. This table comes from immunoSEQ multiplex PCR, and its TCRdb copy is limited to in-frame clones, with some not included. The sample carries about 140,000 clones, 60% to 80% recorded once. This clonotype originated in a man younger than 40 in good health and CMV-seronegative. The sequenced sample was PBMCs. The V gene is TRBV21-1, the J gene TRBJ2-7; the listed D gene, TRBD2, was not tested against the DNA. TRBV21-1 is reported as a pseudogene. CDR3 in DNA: TGTGCCAGCAGAAAGACGGGACTAGCGGGACCTCGGGCGCGTGAGCAGTACTTC. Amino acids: CASRKTGLAGPRAREQYF.